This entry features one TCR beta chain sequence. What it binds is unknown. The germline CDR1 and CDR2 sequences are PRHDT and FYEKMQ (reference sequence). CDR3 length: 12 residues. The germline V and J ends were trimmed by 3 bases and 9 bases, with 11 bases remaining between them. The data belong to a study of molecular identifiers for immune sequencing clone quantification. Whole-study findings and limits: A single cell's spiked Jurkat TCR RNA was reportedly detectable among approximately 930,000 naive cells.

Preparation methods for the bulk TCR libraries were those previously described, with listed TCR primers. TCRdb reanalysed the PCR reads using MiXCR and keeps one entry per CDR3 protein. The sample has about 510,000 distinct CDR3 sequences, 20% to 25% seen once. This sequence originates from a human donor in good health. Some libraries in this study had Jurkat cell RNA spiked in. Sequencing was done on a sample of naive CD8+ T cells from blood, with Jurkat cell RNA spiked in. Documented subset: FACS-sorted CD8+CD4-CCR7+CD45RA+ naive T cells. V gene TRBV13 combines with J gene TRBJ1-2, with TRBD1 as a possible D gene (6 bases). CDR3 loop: CASSFDRPRYTF. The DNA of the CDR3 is TGTGCCAGCAGCTTTGACAGGCCCCGCTACACCTTC.